A selection of T cell receptor beta chains follows, all from one sample in a study of T cells after yellow fever vaccination. TCRdb fed the 5' RACE reads into MiXCR, producing one record per CDR3 protein. The table includes over 65,000 distinct CDR3 sequences, roughly 14% detected once. This sample comprised CD8+ T cells not binding an NS4B(214-222) dextramer, sorted from PBMCs, obtained less than 25 days after the first yellow fever vaccination. Receptors were obtained from a man younger than 35 who received the YFV17D yellow fever vaccine. CDR3s include the opening cysteine and the closing phenylalanine or tryptophan. Fields, in order: D gene, clone size, J gene, V gene, CDR3 protein, CDR3 DNA. A D gene is named only where the DNA matches it firmly. A clone size is listed for some rows: how often the clone was seen (once, few, many), or a class if it is expanded.

D gene: -
clone size: few
J gene: TRBJ1-4
V gene: TRBV29-1
CDR3 protein: CSARGGYNEKLFF
CDR3 DNA: TGCAGCGCCCGAGGCGGCTATAATGAAAAACTGTTTTTT

D gene: -
clone size: few
J gene: TRBJ1-4
V gene: TRBV6-1
CDR3 protein: CASSGGDTEKLFF
CDR3 DNA: TGTGCCAGCAGTGGGGGGGACACTGAAAAACTGTTTTTT

D gene: -
clone size: -
J gene: TRBJ2-3
V gene: TRBV7-6
CDR3 protein: CASSNRRAGSPDTQYF
CDR3 DNA: TGTGCCAGCAGCAATAGGCGGGCAGGGAGCCCAGATACGCAGTATTTT

D gene: TRBD2
clone size: few
J gene: TRBJ2-1
V gene: TRBV2
CDR3 protein: CACSFTGRGGPALREQFF
CDR3 DNA: TGTGCCTGCAGTTTCACCGGACGGGGGGGCCCGGCGTTGAGGGAGCAGTTCTTC

D gene: -
clone size: -
J gene: TRBJ2-2
V gene: TRBV24-1
CDR3 protein: CATQARLGANTGELFF
CDR3 DNA: TGTGCCACCCAAGCAAGACTGGGGGCGAACACCGGGGAGCTGTTTTTT

D gene: -
clone size: -
J gene: TRBJ1-5
V gene: TRBV2
CDR3 protein: CASSDGQLGNQPQHF
CDR3 DNA: TGTGCCAGCAGTGACGGACAATTGGGGAATCAGCCCCAGCATTTT

D gene: -
clone size: -
J gene: TRBJ2-1
V gene: TRBV4-3
CDR3 protein: CASSQGGVLYNEQFF
CDR3 DNA: TGCGCCAGCAGCCAAGGGGGGGTGCTGTACAATGAGCAGTTCTTC

D gene: -
clone size: -
J gene: TRBJ2-7
V gene: TRBV2
CDR3 protein: CASRDDYEQYF
CDR3 DNA: TGTGCCAGCAGGGACGACTACGAGCAGTACTTC

D gene: -
clone size: few
J gene: TRBJ2-5
V gene: TRBV7-6
CDR3 protein: CASSQGGSLQETQYF
CDR3 DNA: TGTGCCAGCTCCCAGGGGGGTTCGCTCCAAGAGACCCAGTACTTC

D gene: TRBD1
clone size: -
J gene: TRBJ1-4
V gene: TRBV15
CDR3 protein: CATSRVSGGAEKLFF
CDR3 DNA: TGTGCCACCAGCAGAGTCTCAGGGGGTGCTGAAAAACTGTTTTTT

D gene: -
clone size: -
J gene: TRBJ1-6
V gene: TRBV6-1
CDR3 protein: CASTWIGGVLGDSPLHF
CDR3 DNA: TGTGCCAGCACGTGGATAGGAGGGGTCTTAGGGGATTCACCCCTCCACTTT

D gene: TRBD1
clone size: -
J gene: TRBJ1-2
V gene: TRBV28
CDR3 protein: CASSPLDRASKNYGYTF
CDR3 DNA: TGTGCCAGCAGTCCACTCGACAGGGCATCGAAGAACTATGGCTACACCTTC

D gene: -
clone size: few
J gene: TRBJ1-6
V gene: TRBV7-2
CDR3 protein: CASSLFSPLHF
CDR3 DNA: TGTGCCAGCAGCTTATTTTCACCCCTCCACTTT

D gene: TRBD2
clone size: -
J gene: TRBJ2-5
V gene: TRBV12-3/TRBV12-4
CDR3 protein: CASSPTLAGGPQETQYF
CDR3 DNA: TGTGCCAGCAGCCCTACCCTAGCGGGGGGCCCACAAGAGACCCAGTACTTC

D gene: -
clone size: many
J gene: TRBJ2-7
V gene: TRBV15
CDR3 protein: CATSRGQRTYEQYF
CDR3 DNA: TGTGCCACCAGCAGAGGACAGAGAACCTACGAGCAGTACTTC

D gene: -
clone size: few
J gene: TRBJ1-2
V gene: TRBV19
CDR3 protein: CASTYRLRANYGYTF
CDR3 DNA: TGTGCCAGTACCTACCGATTGAGAGCTAACTATGGCTACACCTTC

D gene: TRBD2
clone size: -
J gene: TRBJ2-1
V gene: TRBV11-3
CDR3 protein: CASSSLAGGNEQFF
CDR3 DNA: TGTGCCAGCAGCTCTCTAGCGGGGGGAAATGAGCAGTTCTTC

D gene: TRBD1
clone size: -
J gene: TRBJ1-5
V gene: TRBV5-5
CDR3 protein: CASSLGQGGVDQPQHF
CDR3 DNA: TGTGCCAGCAGCTTGGGACAGGGTGGGGTTGATCAGCCCCAGCATTTT

D gene: -
clone size: few
J gene: TRBJ1-5
V gene: TRBV20-1
CDR3 protein: CSARGGWRAGQPQHF
CDR3 DNA: TGCAGTGCTAGAGGGGGATGGAGAGCGGGGCAGCCCCAGCATTTT

D gene: TRBD1
clone size: few
J gene: TRBJ2-3
V gene: TRBV10-3
CDR3 protein: CAITGAGADTQYF
CDR3 DNA: TGTGCCATTACAGGGGCTGGGGCAGATACGCAGTATTTT

D gene: -
clone size: few
J gene: TRBJ2-1
V gene: TRBV7-3
CDR3 protein: CASRSSTGEQFF
CDR3 DNA: TGTGCCAGCAGAAGCTCAACCGGAGAGCAGTTCTTC

D gene: -
clone size: few
J gene: TRBJ2-4
V gene: TRBV20-1
CDR3 protein: CSGGLVAKNIQYF
CDR3 DNA: TGCAGTGGGGGTTTGGTTGCCAAAAACATTCAGTACTTC

D gene: -
clone size: -
J gene: TRBJ1-2
V gene: TRBV4-3
CDR3 protein: CASSQARQANYGYTF
CDR3 DNA: TGCGCCAGCAGCCAAGCGAGGCAAGCTAACTATGGCTACACCTTC

D gene: TRBD2
clone size: -
J gene: TRBJ2-5
V gene: TRBV6-5
CDR3 protein: CASSSPGTSGYQETQYF
CDR3 DNA: TGTGCCAGCAGTTCGCCCGGGACTAGCGGGTACCAAGAGACCCAGTACTTC

D gene: -
clone size: few
J gene: TRBJ2-7
V gene: TRBV7-9
CDR3 protein: CAIPGRPYEQYF
CDR3 DNA: TGTGCCATTCCCGGACGACCCTACGAGCAGTACTTC

D gene: -
clone size: few
J gene: TRBJ2-5
V gene: TRBV24-1
CDR3 protein: CATRGRGEETQYF
CDR3 DNA: TGTGCCACCAGGGGGCGGGGAGAAGAGACCCAGTACTTC

D gene: -
clone size: -
J gene: TRBJ2-1
V gene: TRBV30
CDR3 protein: CAWSNGGVSWNEQFF
CDR3 DNA: TGTGCCTGGAGTAACGGGGGCGTCTCCTGGAATGAGCAGTTCTTC

D gene: -
clone size: few
J gene: TRBJ1-1
V gene: TRBV5-1
CDR3 protein: CASSPSGRAPNTEAFF
CDR3 DNA: TGCGCCAGCAGCCCCTCCGGACGGGCCCCGAACACTGAAGCTTTCTTT

D gene: -
clone size: few
J gene: TRBJ2-1
V gene: TRBV12-3/TRBV12-4
CDR3 protein: CASSFGGANEQFF
CDR3 DNA: TGTGCCAGCAGTTTCGGGGGCGCGAACGAGCAGTTCTTC

D gene: -
clone size: few
J gene: TRBJ2-5
V gene: TRBV11-1
CDR3 protein: CASSDTGSQETQYF
CDR3 DNA: TGTGCCAGCAGCGACACGGGATCCCAAGAGACCCAGTACTTC

D gene: -
clone size: once
J gene: TRBJ2-1
V gene: TRBV29-1
CDR3 protein: CSVEGGSGIYNEQFF
CDR3 DNA: TGCAGCGTTGAAGGGGGGTCGGGGATCTACAATGAGCAGTTCTTC

D gene: -
clone size: few
J gene: TRBJ2-2
V gene: TRBV6-5
CDR3 protein: CASSYLARTGELFF
CDR3 DNA: TGTGCCAGCAGTTACCTGGCAAGGACCGGGGAGCTGTTTTTT

D gene: -
clone size: many
J gene: TRBJ2-4
V gene: TRBV29-1
CDR3 protein: CSVEDLWDNNIQYF
CDR3 DNA: TGCAGCGTTGAAGATTTATGGGACAATAACATTCAGTACTTC

D gene: -
clone size: few
J gene: TRBJ2-3
V gene: TRBV11-2
CDR3 protein: CASSLLLDTQYF
CDR3 DNA: TGTGCCAGCAGCTTACTTTTGGATACGCAGTATTTT

D gene: TRBD1
clone size: few
J gene: TRBJ1-1
V gene: TRBV14
CDR3 protein: CASSPRGGTGRNTEAFF
CDR3 DNA: TGTGCCAGCAGCCCACGGGGGGGGACAGGGCGAAACACTGAAGCTTTCTTT

D gene: -
clone size: -
J gene: TRBJ1-2
V gene: TRBV4-1
CDR3 protein: CASSQEPGVNYGYTF
CDR3 DNA: TGCGCCAGCAGCCAAGAACCAGGGGTAAACTATGGCTACACCTTC

D gene: TRBD2
clone size: many
J gene: TRBJ2-3
V gene: TRBV6-4
CDR3 protein: CASSDSASGSTDTQYF
CDR3 DNA: TGTGCCAGCAGTGACTCGGCTAGCGGGAGCACAGATACGCAGTATTTT

D gene: -
clone size: few
J gene: TRBJ2-2
V gene: TRBV27
CDR3 protein: CASSHRAGSGELFF
CDR3 DNA: TGTGCCAGCAGTCACAGGGCCGGTTCCGGGGAGCTGTTTTTT

D gene: TRBD1
clone size: -
J gene: TRBJ2-5
V gene: TRBV3-1
CDR3 protein: CASSPLNRGQETQYF
CDR3 DNA: TGTGCCAGCAGCCCACTAAACAGGGGCCAAGAGACCCAGTACTTC

D gene: -
clone size: few
J gene: TRBJ1-1
V gene: TRBV12-3/TRBV12-4
CDR3 protein: CASSPGGVEAFF
CDR3 DNA: TGTGCCAGCAGCCCGGGCGGAGTTGAAGCTTTCTTT

D gene: TRBD2
clone size: -
J gene: TRBJ2-3
V gene: TRBV4-2
CDR3 protein: CASSQELAGGADTQYF
CDR3 DNA: TGTGCCAGCAGCCAAGAGCTAGCGGGGGGCGCAGATACGCAGTATTTT

D gene: -
clone size: few
J gene: TRBJ2-3
V gene: TRBV14
CDR3 protein: CASSQDLGITDTQYF
CDR3 DNA: TGTGCCAGCAGCCAAGACCTGGGGATCACAGATACGCAGTATTTT

D gene: -
clone size: few
J gene: TRBJ2-1
V gene: TRBV6-5
CDR3 protein: CASSYTGADEQFF
CDR3 DNA: TGTGCCAGCAGTTACACTGGGGCCGATGAGCAGTTCTTC

D gene: TRBD2
clone size: -
J gene: TRBJ2-3
V gene: TRBV28
CDR3 protein: CASSPQGLAGGSDTQYF
CDR3 DNA: TGTGCCAGCAGCCCTCAAGGACTAGCGGGGGGGTCAGATACGCAGTATTTT

D gene: TRBD1
clone size: many
J gene: TRBJ2-7
V gene: TRBV7-9
CDR3 protein: CASSSRGRQGRSYEQYF
CDR3 DNA: TGTGCCAGCAGCTCGAGGGGGCGACAGGGAAGGTCCTACGAGCAGTACTTC

D gene: -
clone size: few
J gene: TRBJ2-7
V gene: TRBV7-2
CDR3 protein: CASSLEHQNSYEQYF
CDR3 DNA: TGTGCCAGCAGCTTAGAGCACCAAAACTCCTACGAGCAGTACTTC